One sample yielded the 20 T cell receptor beta chains listed below, sequenced in a study of OX40 agonist ivuxolimab in advanced cancers. The data were produced by immunoSEQ multiplex PCR, yet TCRdb's version contains in-frame clones alone and is incomplete. The profile shows approximately 40,000 clones, around 83% of them singletons. The sample was CD4+ or CD8+ T cells sorted from blood, taken in a trial of the OX40 agonist ivuxolimab. The receptor set was obtained from an adult with an advanced solid tumor such as melanoma, head and neck, liver or kidney cancer.

The V call is TRBV4-3, the J call TRBJ2-2; D may match TRBD1 or TRBD2 (5 bases each). The CDR3 extends over 16 amino acids. Between the trimmed V and J ends, which lost 4 bases and 3 bases, there was a span of 15 bases. Per germline, CDR1 LGHNA and CDR2 YSLEER. CDR3 nucleotides: TGCGCCAGCAGCCCCCGGGGCCACGGAGACACCGGGGAGCTGTTTTTT. The encoded protein is CASSPRGHGDTGELFF.

This clone was seen a handful of times. The chain carries TRBV5-4 and TRBJ1-1; no reliable D call. Between the trimmed V and J ends, which lost 0 bases and 3 bases, there was a span of 12 bases. The germline V gene has CDR1 SGHNT and CDR2 YYREEE (reference sequence). This CDR3 has 15 residues. The chain's CDR3 is CASSLGGSGDTEAFF. Here the CDR3 DNA reads TGTGCCAGCAGCTTGGGCGGATCGGGAGACACTGAAGCTTTCTTT.

This chain links TRBV27 with TRBJ2-3; the D is unclear. Trimming took off 2 bases at V and 0 bases at J, with 15 bases between the two ends. The germline V gene encodes CDR1 MNHEY and CDR2 SMNVEV (reference sequence). The CDR3 totals 17 residues. The CDR3 region is CASSLLTTGRSTDTQYF. CDR3 DNA sequence: TGTGCCAGCAGTTTACTGACGACCGGACGAAGCACAGATACGCAGTATTTT.

The chain uses TRBV9 and TRBJ2-4; D could derive from TRBD1 or TRBD2 (5 bases each). The CDR3 is 13 residues long. Trimming removed 0 bases from V and 4 bases from J, with 5 bases in between. Germline CDR1 and CDR2: SGDLS and YYNGEE. CDR3 residues: CASSVGGKNIQYF. The DNA for the CDR3 is TGTGCCAGCAGCGTAGGGGGGAAAAACATTCAGTACTTC. The whole variable domain, remainder taken from reference TRBV9 and TRBJ2-4, is DSGVTQTPKHLITATGQRVTLRCSPRSGDLSVYWYQQSLDQGLQFLIQYYNGEERAKGNILERFSAQQFPDLHSELNLSSLELGDSALYFCASSVGGKNIQYFGAGTRLSVL.

V usage is TRBV30 and J usage is TRBJ2-1; 8 nucleotides match TRBD1. Germline CDR1 reads GTSNPN; CDR2 reads SVGIG (reference sequence). The CDR3 is 16 amino acids. V shed 0 bases, J shed 3 bases, and the junction held 7 bases outside the gene matches. CDR3 sequence reads: CAWSVVAGGHYNEQFF. As DNA, the CDR3 is TGTGCCTGGAGTGTAGTGGCAGGGGGCCACTACAATGAGCAGTTCTTC.

The chain employs TRBV13 and TRBJ2-5; D may be TRBD2 (6 bases). The germline gives CDR1 PRHDT, CDR2 FYEKMQ (reference sequence). Trimming removed 4 bases from V and 5 bases from J, with 11 bases in between. CDR3 length: 13 residues. CDR3: CASSYPSVETQYF. The CDR3 coding sequence is TGTGCCAGCAGCTACCCTAGCGTCGAGACCCAGTACTTC.

This chain connects TRBV10-3 to TRBJ1-2; no clear D gene. V was cut by 7 bases and J by 6 bases, with 12 bases left in between. The CDR3 consists of 12 residues. CDR1 is ENHRY, CDR2 SYGVKD, per germline. The CDR3 region has the DNA TGTGCCATCACCCAGAGAGGAGATGGCTACACCTTC. It codes for CAITQRGDGYTF.

This chain uses TRBV27 with TRBJ1-2; 9 bases line up with TRBD1. The CDR3 is 16 amino acids. Trimming cost V 7 bases and J 3 bases; bases outside gene matches: 12. Germline lookup yields CDR1 MNHEY and CDR2 SMNVEV (reference sequence). The CDR3 spells CASTSGTGRLDYGYTF. In nucleotides, the CDR3 is TGTGCCAGCACCAGTGGGACAGGGAGACTTGACTATGGCTACACCTTC.

This clone has more than one count but fewer than ten. This chain links TRBV7-2 with TRBJ1-5; D is unresolved. Trimming left V 5 bases short and J 4 bases short, with 12 bases between. CDR1 is SGHTA, CDR2 FQGNSA, per germline. The CDR3 extends over 14 amino acids. The CDR3 region is CASSNLNPNQPQHF. CDR3 bases: TGTGCCAGCAGCAACCTCAACCCGAATCAGCCCCAGCATTTT.

V gene TRBV27 combines with J gene TRBJ2-2, with D maybe TRBD2 (5 bases). V was trimmed by 10 bases and J by 4 bases, leaving 19 bases between them. Germline V gene lookup returns CDR1 MNHEY and CDR2 SMNVEV (reference sequence). This CDR3 contains 15 residues. CDR3 region: CATREEASATGELFF. CDR3 in DNA: TGTGCCACCCGAGAGGAGGCTTCAGCCACCGGGGAGCTGTTTTTT.

The chain combines TRBV27 with TRBJ2-7; D unresolved. The end of the DNA aligns better with TRBJ2-5, so the J call may be wrong. Germline assignment: CDR1 MNHEY and CDR2 SMNVEV (reference sequence). The length of the CDR3 is 13 residues. CDR3 amino acids: CASSLLGMETQYF. CDR3 nucleotide sequence: TGTGCCAGCAGTTTATTGGGTATGGAGACCCAGTACTTC.

This clone was recorded a few times. V is TRBV9 and J is TRBJ2-1; D tentatively reads TRBD1 or TRBD2 (5 bases each). V gave up 0 bases and J gave up 2 bases, with 12 bases separating them. Germline-derived CDR1 and CDR2 are SGDLS and YYNGEE. This CDR3 comprises 16 residues. The CDR3 region has the DNA TGTGCCAGCAGCGTAGCTGGGGCCGGGACCTACAATGAGCAGTTCTTC. The encoded protein is CASSVAGAGTYNEQFF.

The rearrangement joins TRBV10-3 to TRBJ1-4, with TRBD1 as a possible D gene (5 bases). Germline CDR1 ENHRY, CDR2 SYGVKD. CDR3 length equals 14 residues. Trimming removed 1 base at V and 5 bases at J, with 8 bases between. CDR3 sequence: CAISEFTGNEKLFF. For the CDR3, the DNA is TGTGCCATCAGTGAGTTTACAGGAAATGAAAAACTGTTTTTT.

The rearrangement uses TRBV27 and TRBJ1-2, with a weak D call TRBD1 (5 bases). Germline V gene data show CDR1 as MNHEY and CDR2 as SMNVEV (reference sequence). V was cut by 6 bases and J by 4 bases, with 12 bases left in between. The CDR3 spans 13 residues. This CDR3 is CASSLTRGYGYTF. The CDR3 region has the DNA TGTGCCAGCAGCTTGACGAGGGGCTATGGCTACACCTTC.

The count of this clone is one. Its ends do not fully match the called genes, so a read error is possible. The chain uses TRBV6-5 and TRBJ2-3, with D possibly TRBD2 on 7 matching bases. Germline values: CDR1 MNHEY, CDR2 SVGAGI. The CDR3 has 14 amino acids. CDR3 loop: CASSYSSRGGATIF. In DNA form, the CDR3 reads TGTGCCAGCAGTTACTCGAGTAGGGGGGGTGCTACTATCTTT.

V gene TRBV11-1 combines with J gene TRBJ2-1; 10 nucleotides align to TRBD2. The CDR3 is 16 residues long. The ends lost 1 base at V and 10 bases at J; junction bases unmatched: 10. Germline assignment: CDR1 SGHAT and CDR2 FQDESV (reference sequence). CDR3 sequence reads: CASSLVSGGAPREQFF. The CDR3 DNA reads TGTGCCAGCAGCTTAGTCAGCGGGGGGGCCCCACGGGAGCAGTTCTTC.

The rearrangement joins TRBV29-1 to TRBJ2-7; TRBD2 agrees at 8 bases. The junction had 4 bases not matched to a gene; V was cut back by 3 bases and J by 3 bases. From germline, CDR1 is SQVTM and CDR2 ANQGSEA. The CDR3 totals 13 residues. The CDR3 loop reads CSVEEAGVYEQYF. The CDR3 DNA is TGCAGCGTTGAGGAAGCGGGGGTCTACGAGCAGTACTTC.

The chain carries TRBV28 and TRBJ1-2; D not resolved. Looked up from germline, CDR1 is MDHEN and CDR2 is SYDVKM. The CDR3 has 12 residues. V was trimmed by 7 bases and J by 14 bases, leaving 20 bases between them. The CDR3 region is CASTPPRGAVTF. CDR3 coding DNA: TGTGCCAGCACCCCCCCCCGGGGAGCGGTAACCTTC.

This sequence joins TRBV7-9 and TRBJ2-7; D remains ambiguous. V lost 6 bases and J 5 bases, leaving 14 bases between the germline ends. There are 13 residues in the CDR3. CDR1 and CDR2 (germline): SEHNR, FQNEAQ (reference sequence). The CDR3 here is CASSVYSGHEQYF. The CDR3 nucleotides read TGTGCCAGCAGTGTTTATAGTGGCCACGAGCAGTACTTC.

This chain's CDR3 is CASSSTNVNEQFF. The CDR3, as DNA: TGTGCCAGCAGCTCGACTAACGTCAATGAGCAGTTCTTC. V is TRBV14 and J is TRBJ2-1; TRBD2 might be the D (5 bases). The CDR3 sequence is 13 residues long. The V gene lost 5 bases and the J gene lost 6 bases, with 11 bases spanning the gap. Looked up from germline, CDR1 is SGHDN and CDR2 is FVKESK. Together with reference TRBV14 and TRBJ2-1, the CDR3 gives the full variable domain: EAGVTQFPSHSVIEKGQTVTLRCDPISGHDNLYWYRRVMGKEIKFLLHFVKESKQDESGMPNNRFLAERTGGTYSTLKVQPAELEDSGVYFCASSSTNVNEQFFGPGTRLTVL.